These 7 T cell receptor beta chains were all obtained from the same sample, sequenced in a study of shared clonotypes between healthy human individuals. Produced via immunoSEQ multiplex PCR; TCRdb's table is partial and in-frame only. The table has millions of clones, about 92% seen once. Sequencing was performed on naive CD4+ T cells sorted from blood. Noted subset: CD45RA+ positively selected. The source of these receptors is a man aged 18 to 35 in good health.

V gene TRBV9 combines with J gene TRBJ1-4; D not certain. The CDR3 has 16 amino acids. Trimming pared 2 bases from V and 8 bases from J, leaving 19 bases between. Germline CDR1 SGDLS, CDR2 YYNGEE. The CDR3 DNA reads TGTGCCAGCAGCGTTTCCCCCTCTCCCGGTGGCGAAAAACTGTTTTTT. This codes for CASSVSPSPGGEKLFF.

This chain links TRBV20-1 with TRBJ1-2, with D unclear. The CDR3 spans 11 residues. Between the trimmed V and J ends, which lost 6 bases and 5 bases, there was a span of 10 bases. Per germline, CDR1 DFQATT and CDR2 SNEGSKA (reference sequence). CDR3 loop: CSAKTLYGYTF. The CDR3 coding sequence is TGCAGTGCGAAGACCTTGTATGGCTACACCTTC.

The rearrangement uses TRBV29-1 and TRBJ2-5; TRBD2 agrees at 7 bases. The V gene's germline CDR1 is SQVTM and CDR2 ANQGSEA. With V trimmed by 4 bases and J by 2 bases, 10 bases remained unmatched. This CDR3 contains 15 residues. The CDR3 DNA reads TGCAGCGTTGGTTTAAGGCTAGCGGTACAAGAGACCCAGTACTTC. It specifies CSVGLRLAVQETQYF.

CDR3 sequence: CASSFISFMGQGGYEQYF. CDR3 nucleotide sequence: TGTGCCAGCAGCTTTATAAGCTTTATGGGACAGGGGGGCTACGAGCAGTACTTC. The chain joins TRBV7-9 to TRBJ2-7; 11 bases line up with TRBD1. V dropped 3 bases and J dropped 3; count of bases not matched to a gene: 13. The V gene's germline CDR1 is SEHNR and CDR2 FQNEAQ (reference sequence). The CDR3 is 18 amino acids.

The chain couples TRBV25-1 to TRBJ2-1; D is unclear. The CDR3 consists of 14 residues. CDR1 is MGHDK and CDR2 is SYGVNS in the germline V gene. Trimming stripped 2 bases from V and 4 bases from J, with 9 bases between. The CDR3 DNA sequence: TGTGCCAGCAGTGAAAGTGGCTTTTACAATGAGCAGTTCTTC. Protein: CASSESGFYNEQFF.

The gene calls are TRBV4-1 and TRBJ2-2, with D perhaps TRBD2 (5 bases). The length of the CDR3 is 16 residues. Germline CDR1 is MGHRA and CDR2 is YSYEKL. V shed 1 base and J shed 2 bases, with 11 bases lying between them. The CDR3 DNA is TGCGCCAGCAGCCAAGGGACTTTCCTCAACACCGGGGAGCTGTTTTTT. As protein: CASSQGTFLNTGELFF.

J is TRBJ2-3 and V is TRBV6-1; D is ambiguous. The CDR3 contains 13 residues. Trimming took off 6 bases at V and 1 base at J, with 8 bases between the two ends. Germline CDR1 MNHNS, CDR2 SASEGT. The CDR3 nucleotides are TGTGCCAGCAGGTGGTCTGGCACAGATACGCAGTATTTT. Translated: CASRWSGTDTQYF.